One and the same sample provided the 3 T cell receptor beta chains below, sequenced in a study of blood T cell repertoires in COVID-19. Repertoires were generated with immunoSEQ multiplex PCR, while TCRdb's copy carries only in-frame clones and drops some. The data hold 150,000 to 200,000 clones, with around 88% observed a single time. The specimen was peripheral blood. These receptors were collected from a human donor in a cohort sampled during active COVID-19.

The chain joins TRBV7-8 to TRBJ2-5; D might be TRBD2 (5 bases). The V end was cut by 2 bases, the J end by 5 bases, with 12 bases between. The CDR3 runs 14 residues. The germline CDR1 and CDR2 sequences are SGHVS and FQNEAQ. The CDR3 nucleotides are TGTGCCAGCAGCTTAAGAAGGAGAGGGGAGACCCAGTACTTC. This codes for CASSLRRRGETQYF.

Written as DNA, the CDR3 is TGTGCCAGCAGCCCAGTGGCAGGGGCCAACTATGGCTACACCTTC. Protein: CASSPVAGANYGYTF. The chain recombines TRBV7-3 with TRBJ1-2; tentatively, D is TRBD1 (6 bases). V lost 5 bases, J lost 2 bases, and 15 bases lay in between. This CDR3 is 15 amino acids long. Germline CDR1 is SGHTA and CDR2 is FQGTGA.

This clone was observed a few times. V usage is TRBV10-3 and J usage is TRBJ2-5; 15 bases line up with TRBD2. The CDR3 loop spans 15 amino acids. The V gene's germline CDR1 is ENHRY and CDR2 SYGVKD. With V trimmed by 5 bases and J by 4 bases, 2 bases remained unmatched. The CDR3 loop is CAISRTSGGGETQYF. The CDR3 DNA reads TGTGCCATCAGTAGGACTAGCGGGGGGGGAGAGACCCAGTACTTC.